This T cell receptor (beta chain) was identified in a study of T cell repertoires in cytomegalovirus infection. CDR3 length equals 15 residues. The V and J ends lost 4 bases and 0 bases respectively, with 12 bases between them. This clonotype appeared a few times. Via MiXCR, TCRdb re-called the reads, giving one row per CDR3 protein. The profile covers hundreds of thousands of distinct CDR3 sequences, with about 20% appearing a single time and 15% to 20% taken by the ten largest. The sequence derives from a human donor in good health (CMV status not recorded). Some clones in this sample may be carry-over from other donors' samples. J is TRBJ1-2 and V is TRBV12-3 or TRBV12-4; no firm D call. The source material was CD8+ T cells from PBMCs. In DNA form, the CDR3 reads TGTGCCAGCAGTTCCACTTTCACCTCTAACTATGGCTACACCTTC. This encodes CASSSTFTSNYGYTF.